This T cell receptor (beta chain) was found in a study of blood T cells in healthy people across ages. For the second PCR, which ran for 7 to 11 cycles, a sample-barcoded 5' primer and a J-beta primer mix were used. TCRdb independently ran MiXCR on the 5' RACE reads; one entry per CDR3 protein. In the table there are fewer than 950,000 distinct CDR3 sequences, roughly 53% of which are singletons. Samples each yielded at least 6 micrograms of total RNA. General study points: Age showed a roughly linear inverse relationship with TCR beta diversity per million T cells. A strong correlation was found between TCR beta diversity and the percentage of naive T cells. Relative to aged donors, long-lived donors carried more naive CD4+ cells and displayed higher diversity.

Germline V gene lookup returns CDR1 SGHTA and CDR2 FQGTGA. V trimming: 5 bases; J trimming: 3 bases; junction bases outside the gene matches: 9. This CDR3 contains 17 residues. Turning to this clonotype: What it binds is unknown.

The source of this sequence is an elderly man in good health. Source material: blood. This sequence joins TRBV7-3 and TRBJ2-7, with TRBD2 matching over 14 bases. The CDR3 is CASSPGTSGSRRYEQYF. The CDR3 DNA reads TGTGCCAGCAGCCCCGGGACTAGCGGGAGTCGGCGCTACGAGCAGTACTTC.